Below are 16 T cell receptor beta chains sequenced from a single sample in a study of blood T cell repertoires in COVID-19 (dated by TCRdb to 2018 to 2020). The library was produced with the immunoSEQ multiplex PCR assay. Here the immuneACCESS table is served through TCRdb, limited to in-frame sequences with V and J called. Missing clones are a known gap in these copies; in checked studies unresolved V genes cover under half, and the rest lacks a known reason. Here the sample has around 260,000 clones; roughly nine tenths occur a single time. The ten largest account for approximately 4% of the sample. The sequenced sample consisted of peripheral blood. These receptors were obtained from a man aged 55 to 69 who had recovered from COVID-19.

This clone was observed a single time. The chain carries TRBV27 and TRBJ2-1, with 8 bases that match TRBD1. Germline CDR1 is MNHEY and CDR2 is SMNVEV (reference sequence). The junction had 4 bases not matched to a gene; V was cut back by 4 bases and J by 2 bases. The CDR3 contains 15 residues. The CDR3 DNA sequence: TGTGCCAGCAGTTCGCCGGGACAGGCCTACAATGAGCAGTTCTTC. This sequence encodes CASSSPGQAYNEQFF.

The rearrangement links TRBV2 to TRBJ1-4; 10 bases fit TRBD1. This CDR3 region has 16 residues. Per the germline V gene, CDR1 is SNHLY and CDR2 is FYNNEI. J lost 3 bases, V lost 5 bases, and 6 bases had no gene match. The CDR3 DNA is TGTGCCAGCAGTCCAAGGACAGGGGGTTCTAATGAAAAACTGTTTTTT. Its protein product is CASSPRTGGSNEKLFF.

The chain uses TRBV9 and TRBJ2-1; TRBD2 is a possible D gene (6 bases). This CDR3 has 13 amino acids. CDR1 SGDLS and CDR2 YYNGEE come from the germline V gene. Trimming took 0 bases from V and 7 from J, leaving 8 bases between them. The CDR3 loop is CASSVGLANEQFF. In DNA form, the CDR3 reads TGTGCCAGCAGCGTAGGGCTAGCGAATGAGCAGTTCTTC. The variable domain in full, completed from reference TRBV9 and TRBJ2-1, reads DSGVTQTPKHLITATGQRVTLRCSPRSGDLSVYWYQQSLDQGLQFLIQYYNGEERAKGNILERFSAQQFPDLHSELNLSSLELGDSALYFCASSVGLANEQFFGPGTRLTVL.

This clone is a singleton in its sample. The chain has TRBV3-1 (or the pseudogene TRBV3-2) and TRBJ2-7; 10 bases line up with TRBD2. V lost 2 bases to trimming and J lost 4 bases; unmatched junction nucleotides: 5. This CDR3 is 15 amino acids long. Germline CDR1 reads LGHDT; CDR2 reads YNNKEL (reference sequence). CDR3 region: CASSQQRGGHYEQYF. DNA of the CDR3: TGTGCCAGCAGCCAACAGCGGGGGGGCCATTACGAGCAGTACTTC.

V usage is TRBV10-3 and J usage is TRBJ1-5, with D possibly being TRBD1 (6 bases). The CDR3 consists of 14 residues. Germline V CDR1 and CDR2: ENHRY, SYGVKD. With 3 bases removed from V and 6 bases from J, the gap between germline ends came to 12 bases. This CDR3 is CAISDAGVGQPQHF. The CDR3 DNA reads as TGTGCCATCAGTGATGCAGGGGTAGGTCAGCCCCAGCATTTT.

DNA for the CDR3: TGTGCCAGCTCACCCCGGCAGGCCGGACTGGGGGCGGTGGATACGCAGTATTTT. Translation: CASSPRQAGLGAVDTQYF. The chain links TRBV18 to TRBJ2-3; tentatively, D is TRBD1 (6 bases). V was shortened by 3 bases and J by 6 bases, with 25 bases between the two germline ends. The CDR3 consists of 18 residues. Germline loops: CDR1 KGHSH, CDR2 LQKENI.

The chain combines TRBV7-3 with TRBJ2-3; D perhaps matches TRBD2 (6 bases). V was pared by 4 bases and J by 11 bases, with 10 bases between. Germline V CDR1 and CDR2: SGHTA, FQGTGA. This CDR3 comprises 11 residues. CDR3 amino acids: CASSSSGGQYF. CDR3 bases: TGTGCCAGCAGCTCCTCCGGGGGGCAGTATTTT.

This sequence joins TRBV2 and TRBJ2-3; 8 bases are shared with TRBD2. Looked up from germline, CDR1 is SNHLY and CDR2 is FYNNEI. This CDR3 has 15 amino acids. With V trimmed by 4 bases and J by 1 base, 4 bases remained unmatched. CDR3 nucleotides: TGTGCCAGCAGTGGACTAGCGACGCGCACAGATACGCAGTATTTT. It codes for CASSGLATRTDTQYF.

This clone occurred once. The chain couples TRBV4-1 to TRBJ1-2, with TRBD1 matching over 7 bases. The CDR3 has 15 residues. Germline V gene sequence: CDR1 MGHRA, CDR2 YSYEKL. Germline trimming cut 3 bases from V and 4 bases from J; bases unmatched to any gene: 8. This CDR3 reads CASSQVGTEAYGYTF. The CDR3 DNA sequence: TGCGCCAGCAGCCAGGTCGGGACAGAGGCCTATGGCTACACCTTC.

The V gene is TRBV2, the J gene TRBJ1-6, with 7 bases that match TRBD1. Trimming removed 7 bases from V and 8 bases from J; junction bases left unmatched: 8. The CDR3 consists of 14 residues. The germline V gene encodes CDR1 SNHLY and CDR2 FYNNEI. The CDR3 coding sequence is TGTGCCAGCACACGTGAGGGACAGTATTCACCCCTCCACTTT. Translating it yields CASTREGQYSPLHF.

The rearrangement uses TRBV3-1 (or the pseudogene TRBV3-2) and TRBJ2-3; TRBD2 aligns across 10 bases. J was trimmed by 5 bases and V by 0 bases; bases with no gene match: 11. In germline, CDR1 is LGHDT, CDR2 YNNKEL (reference sequence). The CDR3 covers 18 residues. CDR3 sequence (DNA): TGTGCCAGCAGCCAAGAACCCAGCGGGGGGGCTAAGTTAGATACGCAGTATTTT. Protein product: CASSQEPSGGAKLDTQYF.

The chain uses TRBV7-6 and TRBJ1-6, with TRBD1 matching 8 bases. Looked up from germline, CDR1 is SGHVS and CDR2 is FNYEAQ. J gave up 6 bases and V 3 bases, and 4 bases lay outside the gene matches. The CDR3 loop spans 15 amino acids. The CDR3 nucleotides are TGTGCCAGCAGCTTCGGACAGGGAGGTAATTCACCCCTCCACTTT. It yields the protein CASSFGQGGNSPLHF. The complete variable domain, with remaining parts taken from reference TRBV7-6 and TRBJ1-6, reads GAGVSQSPRYKVTKRGQDVALRCDPISGHVSLYWYRQALGQGPEFLTYFNYEAQQDKSGLPNDRFSAERPEGSISTLTIQRTEQRDSAMYRCASSFGQGGNSPLHFGNGTRLTVT.

The chain combines TRBV7-3 with TRBJ2-3; 7 positions agree with TRBD2. V was clipped by 6 bases and J by 11 bases; unmatched bases: 14. Germline values: CDR1 SGHTA, CDR2 FQGTGA. This CDR3 contains 14 residues. CDR3 nucleotides: TGTGCCAGCAGACTCGGACCGACTAGCCCGGGGCAGTATTTT. It is translated as CASRLGPTSPGQYF. Supplemented by reference TRBV7-3 and TRBJ2-3, the full variable domain reads GAGVSQTPSNKVTEKGKYVELRCDPISGHTALYWYRQSLGQGPEFLIYFQGTGAADDSGLPNDRFFAVRPEGSVSTLKIQRTERGDSAVYLCASRLGPTSPGQYFGPGTRLTVL.

The V and J genes are TRBV2 and TRBJ1-3; maybe TRBD1 (6 bases). The CDR3 spans 16 residues. From germline, CDR1 is SNHLY and CDR2 FYNNEI. Trimming shortened V by 4 bases and J by 3 bases, and 16 bases separated the two germline ends. CDR3 region: CASSVSGVSLGNTIYF. The CDR3, as DNA: TGTGCCAGCAGTGTCTCAGGGGTGTCACTTGGAAACACCATATATTTT.

The chain links TRBV2 to TRBJ2-7; D is possibly TRBD1 (6 bases). The CDR3 runs to 15 residues. Germline V gives CDR1 SNHLY, CDR2 FYNNEI. The ends were cut back, 5 bases at V and 6 bases at J, with 20 bases in the middle. The CDR3 spells CASSSLTQGSGEQYF. The CDR3 DNA reads TGTGCCAGCAGTTCCCTTACGCAGGGGAGCGGCGAGCAGTACTTC.

This clone was observed once. This sequence joins TRBV27 and TRBJ2-5; 10 positions match TRBD1. V trimming: 6 bases; J trimming: 3 bases; junction bases outside the gene matches: 4. CDR3 length: 14 amino acids. The germline gives CDR1 MNHEY, CDR2 SMNVEV (reference sequence). CDR3 sequence: CASSPGTGEETQYF. The CDR3, as DNA: TGTGCCAGCAGCCCTGGGACAGGGGAAGAGACCCAGTACTTC.